This T cell receptor beta chain was identified in a study of blood T cell repertoires in COVID-19. Trimming took 2 bases from V and 7 from J; bases not matched to a gene: 5. Looked up from germline, CDR1 is SGHVS and CDR2 is FNYEAQ. The CDR3 extends over 15 amino acids. In the study's own analysis: The authors estimated nucleated cell counts from reference gene primer amplification. The repertoire was sequenced with immunoSEQ multiplex PCR; TCRdb's copy has only in-frame clones and lacks some. That table furnishes V, J and clone size, whereas the DNA furnished D and trimming. In the table there are 250,000 to 300,000 clones, approximately 78% of which are singletons. Participants came from 24 US areas, aged about 18 to 89 years. Cohort allocation depended upon clinical history that participants reported.

The chain has TRBV7-6 and TRBJ1-6; 7 bases agree with TRBD1. Material: PBMCs or T cells enriched from blood (not recorded which). The TCR comes from a man in his forties or fifties who had been exposed to COVID-19. The CDR3 DNA sequence: TGTGCCAGCAGCTTAAGACAGGACAGGAATTCACCCCTCCACTTT. Translated: CASSLRQDRNSPLHF. Full variable domain (outside the CDR3, taken from reference TRBV7-6 and TRBJ1-6): GAGVSQSPRYKVTKRGQDVALRCDPISGHVSLYWYRQALGQGPEFLTYFNYEAQQDKSGLPNDRFSAERPEGSISTLTIQRTEQRDSAMYRCASSLRQDRNSPLHFGNGTRLTVT.